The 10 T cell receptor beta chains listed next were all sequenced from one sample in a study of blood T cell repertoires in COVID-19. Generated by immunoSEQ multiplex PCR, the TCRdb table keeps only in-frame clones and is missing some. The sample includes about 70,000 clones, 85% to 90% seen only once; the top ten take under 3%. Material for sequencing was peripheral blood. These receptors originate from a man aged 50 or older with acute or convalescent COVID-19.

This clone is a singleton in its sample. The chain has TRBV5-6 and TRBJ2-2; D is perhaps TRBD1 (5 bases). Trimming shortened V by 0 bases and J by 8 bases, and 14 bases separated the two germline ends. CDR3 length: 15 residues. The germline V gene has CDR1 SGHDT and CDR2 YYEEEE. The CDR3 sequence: CASSLGQLAVGELFF. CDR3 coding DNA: TGTGCCAGCAGCTTGGGACAGTTAGCTGTAGGGGAGCTGTTTTTT.

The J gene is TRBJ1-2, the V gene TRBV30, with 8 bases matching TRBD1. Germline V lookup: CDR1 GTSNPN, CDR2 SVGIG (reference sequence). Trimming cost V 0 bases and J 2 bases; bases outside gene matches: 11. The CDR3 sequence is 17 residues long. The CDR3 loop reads CAWSVDGRGRLNYGYTF. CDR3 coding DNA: TGTGCCTGGAGTGTAGATGGCAGGGGGCGTCTCAACTATGGCTACACCTTC.

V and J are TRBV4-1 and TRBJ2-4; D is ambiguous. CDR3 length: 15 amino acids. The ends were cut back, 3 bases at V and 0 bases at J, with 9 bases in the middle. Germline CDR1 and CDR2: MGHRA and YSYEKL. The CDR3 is CASSHGRLAKNIQYF. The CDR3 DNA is TGCGCCAGCAGCCATGGTAGATTAGCCAAAAACATTCAGTACTTC.

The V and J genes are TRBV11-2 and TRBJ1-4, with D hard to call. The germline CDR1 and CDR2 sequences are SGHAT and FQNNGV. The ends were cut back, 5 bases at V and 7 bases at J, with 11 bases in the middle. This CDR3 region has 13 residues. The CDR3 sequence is CASSPIVGEKLFF. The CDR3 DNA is TGTGCCAGCAGCCCAATCGTCGGTGAAAAACTGTTTTTT.

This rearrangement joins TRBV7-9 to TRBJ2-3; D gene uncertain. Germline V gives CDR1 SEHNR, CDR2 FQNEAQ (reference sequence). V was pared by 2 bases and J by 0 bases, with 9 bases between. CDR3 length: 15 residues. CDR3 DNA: TGTGCCAGCAGCTTATACAGCTCTAGCACAGATACGCAGTATTTT. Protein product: CASSLYSSSTDTQYF.

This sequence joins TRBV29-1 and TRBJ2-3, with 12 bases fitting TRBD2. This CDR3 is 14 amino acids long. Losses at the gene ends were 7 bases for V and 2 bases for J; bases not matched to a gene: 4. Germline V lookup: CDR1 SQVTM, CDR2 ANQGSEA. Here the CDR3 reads CSGGLAGTTDTQYF. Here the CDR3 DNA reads TGCAGCGGCGGACTAGCGGGAACCACAGATACGCAGTATTTT.

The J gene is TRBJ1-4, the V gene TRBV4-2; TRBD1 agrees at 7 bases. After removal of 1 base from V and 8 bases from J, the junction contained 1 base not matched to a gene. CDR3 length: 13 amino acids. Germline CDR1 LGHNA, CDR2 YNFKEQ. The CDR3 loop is CASSQADREKLFF. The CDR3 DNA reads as TGTGCCAGCAGCCAAGCGGACAGGGAAAAACTGTTTTTT.

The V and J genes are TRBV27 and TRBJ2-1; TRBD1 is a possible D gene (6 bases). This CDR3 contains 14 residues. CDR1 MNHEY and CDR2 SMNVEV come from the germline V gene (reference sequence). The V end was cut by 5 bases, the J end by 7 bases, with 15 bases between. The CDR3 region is CASSLRGEGNEQFF. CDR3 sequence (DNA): TGTGCCAGCAGTCTCAGGGGAGAAGGGAATGAGCAGTTCTTC.

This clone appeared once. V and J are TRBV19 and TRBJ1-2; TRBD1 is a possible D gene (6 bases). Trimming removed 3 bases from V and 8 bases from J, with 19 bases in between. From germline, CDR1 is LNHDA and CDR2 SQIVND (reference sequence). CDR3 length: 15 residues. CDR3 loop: CASSISSRGADGYTF. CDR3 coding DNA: TGTGCCAGTAGTATCTCTTCCCGGGGGGCGGACGGCTACACCTTC. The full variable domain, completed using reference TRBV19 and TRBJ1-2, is DGGITQSPKYLFRKEGQNVTLSCEQNLNHDAMYWYRQDPGQGLRLIYYSQIVNDFQKGDIAEGYSVSREKKESFPLTVTSAQKNPTAFYLCASSISSRGADGYTFGSGTRLTVV.

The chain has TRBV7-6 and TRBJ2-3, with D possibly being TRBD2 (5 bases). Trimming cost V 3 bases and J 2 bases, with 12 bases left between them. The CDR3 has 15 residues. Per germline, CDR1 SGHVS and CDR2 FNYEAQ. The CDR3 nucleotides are TGTGCCAGCAGCTTCCGTCAGCGGAACACAGATACGCAGTATTTT. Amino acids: CASSFRQRNTDTQYF.